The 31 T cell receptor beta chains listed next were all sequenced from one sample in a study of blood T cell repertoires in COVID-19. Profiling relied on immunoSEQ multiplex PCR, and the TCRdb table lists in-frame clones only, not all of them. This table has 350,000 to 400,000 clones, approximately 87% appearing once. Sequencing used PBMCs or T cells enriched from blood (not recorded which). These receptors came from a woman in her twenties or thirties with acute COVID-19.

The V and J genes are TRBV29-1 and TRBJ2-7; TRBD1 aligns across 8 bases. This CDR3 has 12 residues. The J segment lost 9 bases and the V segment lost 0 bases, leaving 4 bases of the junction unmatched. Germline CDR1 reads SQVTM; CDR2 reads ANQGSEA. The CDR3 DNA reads TGCAGCGTTGAAGATGACAGGGGCGGGCAGTACTTC. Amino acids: CSVEDDRGGQYF.

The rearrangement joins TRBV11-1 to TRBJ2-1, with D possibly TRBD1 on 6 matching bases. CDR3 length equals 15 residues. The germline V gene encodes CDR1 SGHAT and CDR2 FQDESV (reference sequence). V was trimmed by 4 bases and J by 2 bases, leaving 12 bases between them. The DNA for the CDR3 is TGTGCCAGCAGCTGGGGACAATTTCCCTACAATGAGCAGTTCTTC. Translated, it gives CASSWGQFPYNEQFF. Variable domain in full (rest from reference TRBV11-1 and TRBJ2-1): EAEVAQSPRYKITEKSQAVAFWCDPISGHATLYWYRQILGQGPELLVQFQDESVVDDSQLPKDRFSAERLKGVDSTLKIQPAELGDSAMYLCASSWGQFPYNEQFFGPGTRLTVL.

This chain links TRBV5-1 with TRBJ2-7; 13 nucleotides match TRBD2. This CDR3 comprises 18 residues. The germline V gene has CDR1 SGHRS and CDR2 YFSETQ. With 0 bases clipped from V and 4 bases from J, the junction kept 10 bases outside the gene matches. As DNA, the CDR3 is TGCGCCAGCAGCTTGGGACTAGCGGGGGGCCGGACGGCGTACGAGCAGTACTTC. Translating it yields CASSLGLAGGRTAYEQYF.

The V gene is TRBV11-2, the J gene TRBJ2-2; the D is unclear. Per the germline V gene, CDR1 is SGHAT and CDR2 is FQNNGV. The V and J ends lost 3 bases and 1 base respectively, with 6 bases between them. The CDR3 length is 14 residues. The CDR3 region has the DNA TGTGCCAGCAGCTTGCGGCAGAACACCGGGGAGCTGTTTTTT. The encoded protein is CASSLRQNTGELFF. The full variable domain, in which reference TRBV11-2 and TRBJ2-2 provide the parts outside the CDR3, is EAGVAQSPRYKIIEKRQSVAFWCNPISGHATLYWYQQILGQGPKLLIQFQNNGVVDDSQLPKDRFSAERLKGVDSTLKIQPAKLEDSAVYLCASSLRQNTGELFFGEGSRLTVL.

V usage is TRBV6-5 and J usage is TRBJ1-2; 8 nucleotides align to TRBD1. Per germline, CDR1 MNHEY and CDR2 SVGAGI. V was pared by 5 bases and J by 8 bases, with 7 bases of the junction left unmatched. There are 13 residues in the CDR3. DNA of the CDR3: TGTGCCAGCAGTCGCGGACAGGGCGACGGCTACACCTTC. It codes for CASSRGQGDGYTF.

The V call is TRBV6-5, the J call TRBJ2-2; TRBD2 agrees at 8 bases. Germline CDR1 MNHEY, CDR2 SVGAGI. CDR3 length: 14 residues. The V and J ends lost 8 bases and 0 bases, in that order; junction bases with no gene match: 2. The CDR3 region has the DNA TGTGCCAGCGGCGGGGGGACGAACACCGGGGAGCTGTTTTTT. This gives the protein CASGGGTNTGELFF.

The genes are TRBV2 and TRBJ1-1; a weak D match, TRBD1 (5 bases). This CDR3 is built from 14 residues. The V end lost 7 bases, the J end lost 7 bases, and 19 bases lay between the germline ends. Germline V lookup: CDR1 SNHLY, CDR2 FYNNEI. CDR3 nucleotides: TGTGCCAGCAAATTTGGACAAGGTAAAGTTGAAGCTTTCTTT. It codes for CASKFGQGKVEAFF.

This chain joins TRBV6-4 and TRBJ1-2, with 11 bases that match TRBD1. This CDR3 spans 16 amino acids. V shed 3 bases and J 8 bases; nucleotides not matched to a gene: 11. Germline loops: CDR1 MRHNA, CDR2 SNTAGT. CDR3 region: CASSELPGQGVGGYTF. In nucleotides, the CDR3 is TGTGCCAGCAGTGAGTTACCGGGACAGGGGGTAGGAGGCTACACCTTC.

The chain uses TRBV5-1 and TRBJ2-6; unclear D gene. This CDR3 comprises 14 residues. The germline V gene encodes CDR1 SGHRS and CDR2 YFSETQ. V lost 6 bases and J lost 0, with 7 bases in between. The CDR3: CASKYNSGANVLTF. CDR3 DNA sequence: TGCGCCAGCAAATACAACTCTGGGGCCAACGTCCTGACTTTC.

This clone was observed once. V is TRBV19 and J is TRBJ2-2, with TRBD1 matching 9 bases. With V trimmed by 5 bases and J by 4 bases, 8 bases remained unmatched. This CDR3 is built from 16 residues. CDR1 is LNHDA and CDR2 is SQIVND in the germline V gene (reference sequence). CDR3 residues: CASSPRTGVSTGELFF. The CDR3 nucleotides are TGTGCCAGTAGTCCACGGACAGGGGTGTCCACCGGGGAGCTGTTTTTT.

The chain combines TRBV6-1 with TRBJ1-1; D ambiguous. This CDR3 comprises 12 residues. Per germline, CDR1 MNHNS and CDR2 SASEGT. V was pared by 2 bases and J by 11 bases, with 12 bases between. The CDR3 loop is CASSESPLDAFF. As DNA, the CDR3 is TGTGCCAGCAGTGAATCCCCCTTAGATGCTTTCTTT.

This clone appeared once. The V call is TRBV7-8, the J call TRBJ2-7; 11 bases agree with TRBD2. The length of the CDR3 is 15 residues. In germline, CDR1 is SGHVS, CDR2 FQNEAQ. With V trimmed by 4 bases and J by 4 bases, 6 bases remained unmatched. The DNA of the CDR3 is TGTGCCAGCAGCTACACCGGGACTAGCGGATACGAGCAGTACTTC. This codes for CASSYTGTSGYEQYF.

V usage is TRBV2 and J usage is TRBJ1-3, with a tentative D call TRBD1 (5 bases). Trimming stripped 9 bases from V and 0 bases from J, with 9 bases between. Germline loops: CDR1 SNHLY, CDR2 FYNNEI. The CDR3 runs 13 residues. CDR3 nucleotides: TGTGCCAGTAGACAGTCCTCTGGAAACACCATATATTTT. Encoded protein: CASRQSSGNTIYF.

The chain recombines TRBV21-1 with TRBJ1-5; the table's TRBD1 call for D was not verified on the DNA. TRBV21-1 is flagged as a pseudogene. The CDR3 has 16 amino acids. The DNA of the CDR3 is TGTGCCAGCAGCAAAGGCCCCAGGGGCGGGAATCAGCCCCAGCATTTT. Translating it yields CASSKGPRGGNQPQHF.

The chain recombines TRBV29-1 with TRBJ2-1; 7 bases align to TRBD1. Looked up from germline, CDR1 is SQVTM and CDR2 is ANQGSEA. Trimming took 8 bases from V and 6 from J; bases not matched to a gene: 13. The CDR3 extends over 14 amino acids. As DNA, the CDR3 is TGCAGCACCGACTCGGGACAGAACACCAATGAGCAGTTCTTC. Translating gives CSTDSGQNTNEQFF.

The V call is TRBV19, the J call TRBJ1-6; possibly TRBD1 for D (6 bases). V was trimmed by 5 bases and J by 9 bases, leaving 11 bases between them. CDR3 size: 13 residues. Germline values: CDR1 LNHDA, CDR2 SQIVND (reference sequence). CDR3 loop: CASSPKQGSPLHF. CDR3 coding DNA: TGTGCCAGTAGTCCCAAACAGGGTTCACCCCTCCACTTT.

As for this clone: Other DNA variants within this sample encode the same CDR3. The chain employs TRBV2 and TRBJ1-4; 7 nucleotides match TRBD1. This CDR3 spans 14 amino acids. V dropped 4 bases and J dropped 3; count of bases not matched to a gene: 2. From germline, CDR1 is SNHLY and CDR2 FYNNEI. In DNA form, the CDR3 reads TGTGCCAGCAGTGCGACAGGGCCTAATGAAAAACTGTTTTTT. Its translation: CASSATGPNEKLFF. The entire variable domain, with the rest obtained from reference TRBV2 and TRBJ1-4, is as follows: EPEVTQTPSHQVTQMGQEVILRCVPISNHLYFYWYRQILGQKVEFLVSFYNNEISEKSEIFDDQFSVERPDGSNFTLKIRSTKLEDSAMYFCASSATGPNEKLFFGSGTQLSVL.

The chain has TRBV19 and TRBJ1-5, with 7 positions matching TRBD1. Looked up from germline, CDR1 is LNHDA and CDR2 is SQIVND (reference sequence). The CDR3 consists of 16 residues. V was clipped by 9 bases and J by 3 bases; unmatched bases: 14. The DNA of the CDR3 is TGTGCCAGCGCATTTAATCCGGGACAGACCAATCAGCCCCAGCATTTT. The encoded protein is CASAFNPGQTNQPQHF.

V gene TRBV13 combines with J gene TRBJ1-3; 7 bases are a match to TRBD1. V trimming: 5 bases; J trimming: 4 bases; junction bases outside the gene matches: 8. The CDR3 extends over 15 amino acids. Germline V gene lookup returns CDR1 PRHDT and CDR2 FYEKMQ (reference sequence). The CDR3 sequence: CASSPNHRGGNTIYF. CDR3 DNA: TGTGCCAGCAGCCCGAACCACAGGGGAGGAAACACCATATATTTT.

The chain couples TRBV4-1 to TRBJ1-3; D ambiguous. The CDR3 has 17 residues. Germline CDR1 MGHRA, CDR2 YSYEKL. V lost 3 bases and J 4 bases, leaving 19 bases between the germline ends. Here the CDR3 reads CASSQDETRFSGNTIYF. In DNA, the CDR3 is TGCGCCAGCAGCCAGGATGAAACCAGGTTCTCGGGAAACACCATATATTTT.

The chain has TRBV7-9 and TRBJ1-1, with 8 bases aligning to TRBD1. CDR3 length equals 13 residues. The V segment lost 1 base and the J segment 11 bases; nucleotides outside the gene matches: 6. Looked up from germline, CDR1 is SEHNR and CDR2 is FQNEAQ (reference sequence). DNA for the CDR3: TGTGCCAGCAGCTTAGGGGCGACAGGGGACGCTTTCTTT. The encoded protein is CASSLGATGDAFF.

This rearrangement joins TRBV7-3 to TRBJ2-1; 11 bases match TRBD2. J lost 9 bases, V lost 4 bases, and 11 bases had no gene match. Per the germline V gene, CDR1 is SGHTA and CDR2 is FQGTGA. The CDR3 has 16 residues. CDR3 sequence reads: CASSSHLAGGPGEQFF. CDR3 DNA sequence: TGTGCCAGCAGCTCCCACCTAGCGGGGGGCCCCGGTGAGCAGTTCTTC. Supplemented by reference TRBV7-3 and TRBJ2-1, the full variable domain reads GAGVSQTPSNKVTEKGKYVELRCDPISGHTALYWYRQSLGQGPEFLIYFQGTGAADDSGLPNDRFFAVRPEGSVSTLKIQRTERGDSAVYLCASSSHLAGGPGEQFFGPGTRLTVL.

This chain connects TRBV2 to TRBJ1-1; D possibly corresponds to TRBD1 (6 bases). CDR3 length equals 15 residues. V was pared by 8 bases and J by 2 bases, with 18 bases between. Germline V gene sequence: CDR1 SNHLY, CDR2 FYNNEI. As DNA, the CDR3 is TGTGCCAGCCGACCCTCGGGGACACGTAACACTGAAGCTTTCTTT. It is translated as CASRPSGTRNTEAFF.

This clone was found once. Written as DNA, the CDR3 is TGTGCCTGGGGCCCAGGGGGCGCGTCTGGGGCCAACGTCCTGACTTTC. Translated: CAWGPGGASGANVLTF. J is TRBJ2-6 and V is TRBV30; 8 positions agree with TRBD1. The CDR3 has 16 residues. CDR1 and CDR2 (germline): GTSNPN, SVGIG (reference sequence). Trimming cost V 5 bases and J 1 base; bases outside gene matches: 7.

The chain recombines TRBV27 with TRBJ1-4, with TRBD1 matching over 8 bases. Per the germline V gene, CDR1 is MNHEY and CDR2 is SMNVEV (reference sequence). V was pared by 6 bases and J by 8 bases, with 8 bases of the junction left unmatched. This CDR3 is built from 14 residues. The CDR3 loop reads CASRLTGAGEKLFF. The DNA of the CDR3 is TGTGCCAGCAGGCTGACAGGGGCTGGGGAAAAACTGTTTTTT.

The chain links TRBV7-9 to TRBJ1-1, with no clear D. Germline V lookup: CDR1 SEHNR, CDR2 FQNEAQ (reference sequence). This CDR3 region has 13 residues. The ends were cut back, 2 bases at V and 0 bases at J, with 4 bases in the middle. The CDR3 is CASSLSMNTEAFF. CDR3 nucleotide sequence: TGTGCCAGCAGCTTATCAATGAACACTGAAGCTTTCTTT.

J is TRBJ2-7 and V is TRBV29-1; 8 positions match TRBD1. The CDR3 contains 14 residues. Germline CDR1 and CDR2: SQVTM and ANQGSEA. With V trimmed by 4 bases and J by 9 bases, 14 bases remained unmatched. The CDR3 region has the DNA TGCAGCGTTGGCCACCCCGGGACAGGAGAAGTGCAGTACTTC. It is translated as CSVGHPGTGEVQYF.

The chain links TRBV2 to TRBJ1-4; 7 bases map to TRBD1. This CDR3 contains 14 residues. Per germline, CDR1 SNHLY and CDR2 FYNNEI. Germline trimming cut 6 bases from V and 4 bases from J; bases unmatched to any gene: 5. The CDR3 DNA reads TGTGCCAGCAGGACCCAGGGGGGTAATGAAAAACTGTTTTTT. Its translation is CASRTQGGNEKLFF.

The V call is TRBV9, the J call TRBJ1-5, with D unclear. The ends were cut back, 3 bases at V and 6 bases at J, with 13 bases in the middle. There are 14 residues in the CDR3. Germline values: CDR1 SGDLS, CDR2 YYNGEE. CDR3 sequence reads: CASSAFGAFQPQHF. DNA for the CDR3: TGTGCCAGCAGCGCATTTGGAGCCTTTCAGCCCCAGCATTTT.

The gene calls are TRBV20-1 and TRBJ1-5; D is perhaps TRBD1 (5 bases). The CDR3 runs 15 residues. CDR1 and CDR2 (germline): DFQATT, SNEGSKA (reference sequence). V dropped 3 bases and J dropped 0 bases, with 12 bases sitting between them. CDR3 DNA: TGCAGTGCTAGTCCTCAGGGCAATAGCAATCAGCCCCAGCATTTT. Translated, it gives CSASPQGNSNQPQHF.

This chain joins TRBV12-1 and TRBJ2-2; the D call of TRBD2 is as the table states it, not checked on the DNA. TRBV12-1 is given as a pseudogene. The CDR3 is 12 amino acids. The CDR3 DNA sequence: TGTTCCAGCAGCTTTCGGGGCGGGGAGCTGTTTTTT. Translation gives CSSSFRGGELFF.